This T cell receptor beta chain was retrieved from a study of T cell responses to AZD1222 COVID-19 vaccine. General study findings and limits: CD4 TCRs covered the whole spike, strongest at regions 160-218 and 743-854. Donors were chiefly white British, with a greater number of females, and clonal diversity was perhaps underestimated. All repertoire sampling was performed exclusively after the peak T cell response.

This clone was picked up one time. Its cognate antigen is unknown. Only in-frame clones appear in the TCRdb table, and some are missing; sequencing was by immunoSEQ multiplex PCR. The sample carries 45,000 or so clones, around 91% recorded once. Trimming removed 1 base from V and 6 bases from J, with 3 bases in between. The CDR3 spans 11 residues. The sequencing here drew on peripheral blood, taken 28 days after the second AZD1222 dose. This TCR came from an adult who received the AZD1222 COVID-19 vaccine. This chain uses TRBV12-3 or TRBV12-4 with TRBJ1-1; D is uncertain. In DNA, the CDR3 is TGTGCCAGCAGTTTAGGGCCTGAAGCTTTCTTT. Its translation is CASSLGPEAFF.